The clone carrying this T cell receptor (beta chain) is a singleton in its sample. What it recognizes is unknown. The sample is drawn from a study of cytomegalovirus exposure and HLA in healthy donors. The V gene's germline CDR1 is MNHNY and CDR2 SVGAGI (reference sequence). CDR3 length equals 14 residues. V was clipped by 6 bases and J by 6 bases, with 15 bases between them. Study results and caveats: The sole available immune exposure information was CMV serostatus. Productive status was seen about 87% or about 30% of the time for most TCR beta V segments in an earlier analysis. Clonal expansion was found to be greater in HLA-associated TCR beta chains than in equally common others in a later analysis. A later analysis linked a missense variant in DCLRE1C to the trimming of TCR beta V and J genes.

The primer mix had 60 Vbeta and 13 Jbeta primers. Generated by immunoSEQ multiplex PCR, the TCRdb table keeps only in-frame clones and is missing some. The data contain more than 95,000 clones, roughly 75% of them seen just once; the ten biggest clones take up roughly 1.9%. This TCR derives from a woman between 35 and 50 years old in good health and CMV-seronegative. Sequencing was done on a sample of PBMCs. The rearrangement joins TRBV6-6 to TRBJ2-1; the D gene is possibly TRBD2 (6 bases). The CDR3 DNA reads as TGTGCCAGCAGGTCCGGGACTGGGGGCAATGAGCAGTTCTTC. Its protein is CASRSGTGGNEQFF.